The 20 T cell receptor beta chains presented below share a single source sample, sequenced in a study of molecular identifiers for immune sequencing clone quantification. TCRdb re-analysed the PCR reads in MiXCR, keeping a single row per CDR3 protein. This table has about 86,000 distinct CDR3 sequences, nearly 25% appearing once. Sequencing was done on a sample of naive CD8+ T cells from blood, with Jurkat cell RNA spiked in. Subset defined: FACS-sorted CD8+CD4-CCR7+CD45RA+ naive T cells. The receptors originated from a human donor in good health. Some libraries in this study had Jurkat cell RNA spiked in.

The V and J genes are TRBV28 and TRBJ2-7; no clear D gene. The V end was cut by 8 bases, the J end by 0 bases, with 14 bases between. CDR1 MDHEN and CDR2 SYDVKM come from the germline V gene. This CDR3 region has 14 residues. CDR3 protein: CASDQRIGSYEQYF. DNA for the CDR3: TGTGCCAGCGACCAACGCATAGGCTCCTACGAGCAGTACTTC.

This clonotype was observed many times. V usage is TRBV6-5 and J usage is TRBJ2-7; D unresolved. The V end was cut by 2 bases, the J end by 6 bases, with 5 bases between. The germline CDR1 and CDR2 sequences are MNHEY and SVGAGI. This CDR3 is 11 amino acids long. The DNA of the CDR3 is TGTGCCAGCAGTTACGGGTCCGAGCAGTACTTC. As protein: CASSYGSEQYF.

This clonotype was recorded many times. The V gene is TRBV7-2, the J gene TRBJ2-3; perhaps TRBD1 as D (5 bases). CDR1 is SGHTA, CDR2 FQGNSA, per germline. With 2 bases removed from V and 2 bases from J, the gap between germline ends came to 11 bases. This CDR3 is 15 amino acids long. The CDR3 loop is CASSLQGTNTDTQYF. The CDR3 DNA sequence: TGTGCCAGCAGCTTACAGGGAACCAACACAGATACGCAGTATTTT.

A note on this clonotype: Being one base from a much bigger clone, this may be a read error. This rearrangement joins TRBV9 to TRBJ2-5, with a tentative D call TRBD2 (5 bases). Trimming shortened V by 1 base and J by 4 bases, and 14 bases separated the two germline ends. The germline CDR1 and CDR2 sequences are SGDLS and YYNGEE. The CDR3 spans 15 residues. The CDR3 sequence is CASSVTWTSRETQYF. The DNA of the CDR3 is TGTGCCAGCAGCGTAACCTGGACTTCACGAGAGACCCAGTACTTC.

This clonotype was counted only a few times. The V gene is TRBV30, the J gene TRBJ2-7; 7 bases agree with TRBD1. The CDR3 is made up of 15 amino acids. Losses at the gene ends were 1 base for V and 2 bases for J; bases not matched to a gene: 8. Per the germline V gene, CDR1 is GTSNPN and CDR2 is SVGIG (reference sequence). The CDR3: CAWSALTGIAYEQYF. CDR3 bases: TGTGCCTGGAGTGCCCTGACAGGGATCGCCTACGAGCAGTACTTC.

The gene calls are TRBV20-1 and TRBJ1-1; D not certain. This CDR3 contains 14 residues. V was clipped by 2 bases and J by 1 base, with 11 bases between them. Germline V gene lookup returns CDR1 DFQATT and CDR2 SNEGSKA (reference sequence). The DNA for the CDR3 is TGCAGTGCTAGACCTTCTGGAGAGAACACTGAAGCTTTCTTT. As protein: CSARPSGENTEAFF.

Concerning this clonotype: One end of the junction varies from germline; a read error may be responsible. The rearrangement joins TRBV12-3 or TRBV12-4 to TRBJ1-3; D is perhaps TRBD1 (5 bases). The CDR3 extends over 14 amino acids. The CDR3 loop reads CASSLNGAGSTIYF. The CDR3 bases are TGTGCCAGCAGTTTGAACGGGGCTGGAAGCACCATATATTTT.

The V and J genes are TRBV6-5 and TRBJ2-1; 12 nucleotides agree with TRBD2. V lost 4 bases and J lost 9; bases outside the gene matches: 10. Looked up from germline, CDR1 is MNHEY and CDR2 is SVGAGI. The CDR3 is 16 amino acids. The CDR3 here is CASSSMTSGSAGEQFF. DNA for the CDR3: TGTGCCAGCAGTTCCATGACTAGCGGGAGTGCAGGTGAGCAGTTCTTC.

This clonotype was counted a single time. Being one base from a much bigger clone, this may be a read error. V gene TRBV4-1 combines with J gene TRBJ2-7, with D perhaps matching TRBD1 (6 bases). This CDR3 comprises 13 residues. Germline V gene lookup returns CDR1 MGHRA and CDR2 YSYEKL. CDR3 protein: CVSSQIQGYEQYF. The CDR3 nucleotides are TGCGTCAGCAGCCAGATACAGGGATACGAGCAGTACTTC.

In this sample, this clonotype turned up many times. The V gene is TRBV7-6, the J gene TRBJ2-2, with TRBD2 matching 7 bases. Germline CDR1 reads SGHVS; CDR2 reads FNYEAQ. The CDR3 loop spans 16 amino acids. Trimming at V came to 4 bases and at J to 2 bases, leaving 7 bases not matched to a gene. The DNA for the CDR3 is TGTGCCAGCAGCTCCCGTCTAGCGGCAAACACCGGGGAGCTGTTTTTT. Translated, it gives CASSSRLAANTGELFF.

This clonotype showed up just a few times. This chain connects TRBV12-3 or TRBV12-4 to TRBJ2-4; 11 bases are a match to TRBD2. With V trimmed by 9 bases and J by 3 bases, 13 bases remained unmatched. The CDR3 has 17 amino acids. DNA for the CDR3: TGTGCCAGTTCATTACTAGCGGGAGTTGTGGACAAAAACATTCAGTACTTC. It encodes CASSLLAGVVDKNIQYF.

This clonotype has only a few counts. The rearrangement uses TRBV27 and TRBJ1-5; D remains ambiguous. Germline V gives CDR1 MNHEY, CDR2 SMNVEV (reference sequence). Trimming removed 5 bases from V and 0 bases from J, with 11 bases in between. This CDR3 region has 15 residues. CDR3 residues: CASSDSLHSNQPQHF. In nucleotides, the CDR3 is TGTGCCAGCAGTGATAGCCTACATAGCAATCAGCCCCAGCATTTT.

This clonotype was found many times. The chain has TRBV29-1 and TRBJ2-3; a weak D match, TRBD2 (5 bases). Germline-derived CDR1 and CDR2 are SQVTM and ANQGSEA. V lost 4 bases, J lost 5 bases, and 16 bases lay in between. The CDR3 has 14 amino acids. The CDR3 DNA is TGCAGCGTTGTCGGCGTGGGCGAGGGAGATACGCAGTATTTT. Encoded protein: CSVVGVGEGDTQYF.

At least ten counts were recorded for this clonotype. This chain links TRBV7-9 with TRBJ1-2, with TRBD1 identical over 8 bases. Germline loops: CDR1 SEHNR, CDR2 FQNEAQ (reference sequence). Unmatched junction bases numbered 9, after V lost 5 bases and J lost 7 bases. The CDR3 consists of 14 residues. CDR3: CASSPPQGEFGYTF. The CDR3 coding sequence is TGTGCCAGCAGCCCCCCACAGGGGGAATTTGGCTACACCTTC.

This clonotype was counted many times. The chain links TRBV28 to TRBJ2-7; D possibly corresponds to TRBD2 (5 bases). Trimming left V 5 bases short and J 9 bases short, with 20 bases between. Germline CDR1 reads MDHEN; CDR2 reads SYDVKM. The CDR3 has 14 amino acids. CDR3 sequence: CASSAGQDFGRQYF. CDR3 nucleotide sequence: TGTGCCAGCAGTGCGGGCCAAGACTTCGGTAGGCAGTACTTC.

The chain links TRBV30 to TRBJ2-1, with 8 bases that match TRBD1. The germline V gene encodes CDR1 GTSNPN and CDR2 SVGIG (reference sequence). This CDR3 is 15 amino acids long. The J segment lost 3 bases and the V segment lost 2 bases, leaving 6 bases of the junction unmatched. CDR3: CAWSPPDRVYNEQFF. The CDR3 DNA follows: TGTGCCTGGAGTCCGCCGGACAGGGTCTACAATGAGCAGTTCTTC.

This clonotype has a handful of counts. The CDR3 DNA reads TGTGCCACCCGTGGGCCCTACGAGCAGTACTTC. This translates into CATRGPYEQYF. V gene TRBV19 combines with J gene TRBJ2-7; no clear D. With 10 bases removed from V and 2 bases from J, the gap between germline ends came to 9 bases. Germline V gene lookup returns CDR1 LNHDA and CDR2 SQIVND (reference sequence). This CDR3 has 11 residues.

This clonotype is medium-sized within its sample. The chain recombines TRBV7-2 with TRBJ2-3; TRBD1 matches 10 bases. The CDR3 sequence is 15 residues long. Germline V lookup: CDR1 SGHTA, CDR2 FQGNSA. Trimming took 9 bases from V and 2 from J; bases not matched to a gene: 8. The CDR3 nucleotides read TGTGCCAGTCCCGGGGGACAGGGGCCCACAGATACGCAGTATTTT. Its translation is CASPGGQGPTDTQYF.

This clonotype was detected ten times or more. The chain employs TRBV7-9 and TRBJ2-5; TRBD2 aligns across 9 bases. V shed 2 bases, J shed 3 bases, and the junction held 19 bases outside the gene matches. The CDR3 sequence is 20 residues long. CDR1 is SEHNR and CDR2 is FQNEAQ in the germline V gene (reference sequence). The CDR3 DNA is TGTGCCAGCAGCTTATCAGCGCGAGGAGTAGCGGGAGAAAACGAAGAGACCCAGTACTTC. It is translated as CASSLSARGVAGENEETQYF. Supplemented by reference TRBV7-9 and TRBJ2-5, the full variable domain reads DTGVSQNPRHKITKRGQNVTFRCDPISEHNRLYWYRQTLGQGPEFLTYFQNEAQLEKSRLLSDRFSAERPKGSFSTLEIQRTEQGDSAMYLCASSLSARGVAGENEETQYFGPGTRLLVL.

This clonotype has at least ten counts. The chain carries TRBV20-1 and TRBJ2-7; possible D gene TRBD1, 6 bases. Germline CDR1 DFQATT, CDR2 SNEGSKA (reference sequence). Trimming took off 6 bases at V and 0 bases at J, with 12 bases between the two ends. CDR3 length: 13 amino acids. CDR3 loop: CSAKGTISYEQYF. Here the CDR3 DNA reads TGCAGTGCAAAAGGGACAATCTCCTACGAGCAGTACTTC.